This T cell receptor beta chain was captured by sequencing in a study of OX40 agonist ivuxolimab in advanced cancers. Concerning this clone itself: Its specificity is unknown.

Study-wide results and limits: Antigen specificity of clonally expanded peripheral T cells was not established. Researchers report that CD8+ T cells had, on average, more expanded clones than CD4+.

Sequenced by immunoSEQ multiplex PCR; TCRdb stores in-frame clones only, minus some. The sample holds about 22,000 clones, 65% to 80% seen once. Germline loops: CDR1 SGHVS, CDR2 FQNEAQ. This CDR3 region has 17 residues. The V and J ends lost 4 bases and 4 bases respectively, with 22 bases between them. The chain employs TRBV7-8 and TRBJ1-2; no definite D call. The TCR sequence derives from an adult with an advanced solid tumor such as melanoma, head and neck, liver or kidney cancer. Sequences were derived from CD4+ or CD8+ T cells sorted from blood, sampled in a trial of the OX40 agonist ivuxolimab. CDR3 in DNA: TGTGCCAGCAGCTCCTACCGGGGTGGGGAGAGAACCTATGGCTACACCTTC. It translates to CASSSYRGGERTYGYTF.